This paragraph reports one T cell receptor beta chain. Its antigen remains unknown. This record comes from a study of cytomegalovirus exposure and HLA in healthy donors. For the study at large: As released early, the data held 70 million to 100 million unique TCRs from HLA-typed donors.

The CDR3 extends over 15 amino acids. Germline CDR1 reads MNHEY; CDR2 reads SVGAGI. V lost 6 bases, J lost 3 bases, and 14 bases lay in between. Whole-study findings and limits: Roughly uniform sequencing depth across donors was assumed, possibly incorrectly. In a later analysis, at a false discovery rate of 0.05, over 15,000 TCR beta sequences were associated with HLA alleles.

These donors, healthy bone marrow donors, were studied. Amplification used 60 Vbeta primers and 13 Jbeta primers. Here immunoSEQ multiplex PCR was the method, and the copy in TCRdb shows in-frame clones only, minus some. The sample lists roughly 100,000 clones; about two thirds were seen once. V gene TRBV6-5 combines with J gene TRBJ1-4; possible D gene TRBD1, 5 bases. Sequenced material: PBMCs. This TCR was recovered from a boy aged 10-17 years in good health and CMV-seronegative. The CDR3 sequence: CASRWGGDSNEKLFF. The CDR3 nucleotides read TGTGCCAGCAGATGGGGGGGGGACTCTAATGAAAAACTGTTTTTT.